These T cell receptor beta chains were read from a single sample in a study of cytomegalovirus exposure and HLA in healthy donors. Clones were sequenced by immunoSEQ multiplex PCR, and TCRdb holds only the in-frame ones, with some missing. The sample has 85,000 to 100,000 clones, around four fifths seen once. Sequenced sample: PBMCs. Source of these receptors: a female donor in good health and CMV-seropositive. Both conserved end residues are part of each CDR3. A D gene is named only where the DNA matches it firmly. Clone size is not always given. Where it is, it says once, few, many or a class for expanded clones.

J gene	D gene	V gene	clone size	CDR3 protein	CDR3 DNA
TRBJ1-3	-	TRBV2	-	CASRVTGNSGNTIYF	TGTGCCAGCAGGGTGACAGGAAACTCTGGAAACACCATATATTTT
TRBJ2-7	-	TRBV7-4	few	CASSLQGNYSYEQYF	TGTGCCAGCAGCCTACAGGGTAACTACTCCTACGAGCAGTACTTC
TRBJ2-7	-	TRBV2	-	CASRSNEQYF	TGTGCCAGCAGAAGTAACGAGCAGTACTTC
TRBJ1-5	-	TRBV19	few	CASRTGNQPQHF	TGTGCCAGTAGGACAGGCAATCAGCCCCAGCATTTT
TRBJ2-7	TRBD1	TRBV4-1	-	CASSQTGTGNTEQYF	TGCGCCAGCAGCCAAACCGGGACAGGGAATACCGAGCAGTACTTC
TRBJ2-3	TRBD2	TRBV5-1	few	CASSLEPSGSIDTQYF	TGCGCCAGCAGCTTGGAGCCTAGCGGGAGCATAGATACGCAGTATTTT
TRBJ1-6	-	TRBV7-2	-	CASSPEASYNSPLHF	TGTGCCAGCAGCCCGGAAGCGTCCTATAATTCACCCCTCCACTTT
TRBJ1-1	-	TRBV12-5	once	CASGYGGTEAFF	TGTGCTAGTGGTTACGGGGGCACTGAAGCTTTCTTT
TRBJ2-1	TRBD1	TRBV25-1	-	CASSGDRAGSYNEQFF	TGTGCCAGCAGTGGGGACAGGGCGGGCTCCTACAATGAGCAGTTCTTC
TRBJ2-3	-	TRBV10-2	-	CASSAGPGATQYF	TGCGCCAGCAGTGCCGGTCCAGGGGCTACGCAGTATTTT
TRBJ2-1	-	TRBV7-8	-	CASSLGAGRQGAGSYNEQFF	TGTGCCAGCAGCTTAGGAGCGGGCCGACAGGGTGCGGGCTCCTACAATGAGCAGTTCTTC
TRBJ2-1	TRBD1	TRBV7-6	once	CASSFGTGNHNEQFF	TGTGCCAGCAGCTTCGGGACAGGGAACCACAATGAGCAGTTCTTC
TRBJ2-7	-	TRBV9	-	CASSVGGLSYEQYF	TGTGCCAGCAGCGTAGGAGGTCTTTCCTACGAGCAGTACTTC
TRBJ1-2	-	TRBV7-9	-	CAADPSNRDGYTF	TGTGCCGCGGACCCCTCAAACAGGGACGGCTACACCTTC
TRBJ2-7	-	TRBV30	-	CAWSTTIYEQYF	TGTGCCTGGAGCACTACGATCTACGAGCAGTACTTC
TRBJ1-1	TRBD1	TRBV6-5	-	CASSRPGQANTEAFF	TGTGCCAGCAGTAGACCGGGACAGGCGAACACTGAAGCTTTCTTT
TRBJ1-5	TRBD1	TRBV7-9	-	CASTADRENQPQHF	TGTGCCAGCACCGCGGACAGGGAAAATCAGCCCCAGCATTTT
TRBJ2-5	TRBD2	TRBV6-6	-	CASSQTSSGEETQYF	TGTGCCAGCAGTCAAACTTCTAGCGGGGAAGAGACCCAGTACTTC
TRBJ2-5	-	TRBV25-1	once	CASSEFRQDQETQYF	TGTGCCAGCAGTGAATTTCGGCAGGATCAAGAGACCCAGTACTTC
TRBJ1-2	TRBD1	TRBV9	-	CASGTGGLGYTF	TGTGCCAGCGGAACAGGGGGCTTGGGCTACACCTTC
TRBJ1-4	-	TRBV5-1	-	CASSLDSHEKLFF	TGCGCCAGCAGCTTGGACAGCCATGAAAAACTGTTTTTT
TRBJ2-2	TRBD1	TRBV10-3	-	CAIKDRGAGELFF	TGTGCCATTAAAGACAGGGGTGCCGGGGAGCTGTTTTTT
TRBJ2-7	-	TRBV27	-	CASSLSYFKRSIYEQYF	TGTGCCAGCAGTTTATCCTATTTCAAGAGATCCATCTACGAGCAGTACTTC
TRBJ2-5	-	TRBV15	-	CATSRDRGYQETQYF	TGTGCCACCAGCAGAGATCGAGGGTACCAAGAGACCCAGTACTTC
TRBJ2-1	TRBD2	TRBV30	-	CAWSVGTSGYNEQFF	TGTGCCTGGAGTGTGGGGACTAGCGGCTACAATGAGCAGTTCTTC
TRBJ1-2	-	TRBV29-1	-	CSVEVRGGYTF	TGCAGCGTTGAGGTCCGGGGAGGCTACACCTTC
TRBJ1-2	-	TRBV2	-	CASSLGVNYGYTF	TGTGCCAGCAGTCTAGGGGTTAACTATGGCTACACCTTC
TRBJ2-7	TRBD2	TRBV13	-	CASSPGLDDEQYF	TGTGCCAGCAGTCCGGGACTAGACGACGAGCAGTACTTC
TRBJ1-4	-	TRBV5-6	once	CASTSNSRITPGEKLFF	TGTGCCAGCACCTCTAACAGCCGAATTACCCCTGGTGAAAAACTGTTTTTT
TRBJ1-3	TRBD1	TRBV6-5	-	CASSSTGPGGNTIYF	TGTGCCAGCAGTTCGACAGGGCCGGGGGGAAACACCATATATTTT
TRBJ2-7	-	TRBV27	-	CASSLYGTLSYEQYF	TGTGCCAGCAGTTTATACGGGACTCTCTCCTACGAGCAGTACTTC
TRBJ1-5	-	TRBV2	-	CASSGAGYNQPQHF	TGTGCCAGCAGTGGGGCGGGCTACAATCAGCCCCAGCATTTT
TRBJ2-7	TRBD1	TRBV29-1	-	CSVVPDRVSEQYF	TGCAGCGTTGTTCCGGACAGGGTGAGCGAGCAGTACTTC
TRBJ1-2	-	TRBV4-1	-	CASSQRLLSTPPKQGSNYGYTF	TGCGCCAGCAGCCAACGACTCCTCTCGACTCCTCCTAAACAGGGTTCTAACTATGGCTACACCTTC
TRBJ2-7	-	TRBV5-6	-	CASSLAGVYEQYF	TGTGCCAGCAGCTTGGCAGGGGTCTACGAGCAGTACTTC
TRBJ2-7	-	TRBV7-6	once	CASSRSERGGEQYF	TGTGCCAGCAGCCGCTCCGAAAGGGGGGGTGAGCAGTACTTC
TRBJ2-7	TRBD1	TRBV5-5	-	CASSHGTGGNYEQYF	TGTGCCAGCAGCCACGGGACAGGGGGTAATTACGAGCAGTACTTC
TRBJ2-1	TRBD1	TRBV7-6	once	CASSPPGTGDYNEQFF	TGTGCCAGCAGCCCTCCTGGGACAGGTGACTACAATGAGCAGTTCTTC
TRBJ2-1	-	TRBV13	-	CASSLGGFYNEQFF	TGTGCCAGCAGCTTAGGGGGCTTCTACAATGAGCAGTTCTTC
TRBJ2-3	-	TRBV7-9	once	CARGAVGTDTQYF	TGTGCTCGGGGGGCGGTCGGCACAGATACGCAGTATTTT
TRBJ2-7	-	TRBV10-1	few	CASSENQRDNAYEQYF	TGCGCCAGCAGTGAAAATCAGCGGGACAACGCCTACGAGCAGTACTTC
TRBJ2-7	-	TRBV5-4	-	CASSLRGSEQYF	TGTGCCAGCAGCTTGCGGGGATCCGAGCAGTACTTC
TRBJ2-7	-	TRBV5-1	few	CASSLRQGTYEQYF	TGCGCCAGCAGCTTAAGGCAGGGAACCTACGAGCAGTACTTC
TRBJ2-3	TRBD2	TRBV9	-	CASSVGGGTSTDTQYF	TGTGCCAGCAGCGTAGGCGGGGGGACTAGCACAGATACGCAGTATTTT
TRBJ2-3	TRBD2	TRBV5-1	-	CASSPGDSGISDTQYF	TGCGCCAGCAGCCCAGGTGATAGCGGGATCTCAGATACGCAGTATTTT
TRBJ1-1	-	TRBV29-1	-	CSVGFRGTTEAFF	TGCAGCGTTGGTTTCAGGGGTACCACTGAAGCTTTCTTT
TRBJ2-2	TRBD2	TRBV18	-	CASSRTSGSAGELFF	TGTGCCAGCTCACGAACTAGCGGGAGCGCCGGGGAGCTGTTTTTT
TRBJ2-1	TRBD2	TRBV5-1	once	CASSLAKGAGGPNEQFF	TGCGCCAGCAGCTTGGCCAAGGGGGCGGGAGGGCCCAATGAGCAGTTCTTC
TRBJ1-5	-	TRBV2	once	CASGRGDQPQHF	TGTGCCAGCGGCCGGGGGGATCAGCCCCAGCATTTT
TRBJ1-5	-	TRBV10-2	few	CASSSPDRRQPQHF	TGCGCCAGCAGTTCTCCGGATAGGAGACAGCCCCAGCATTTT
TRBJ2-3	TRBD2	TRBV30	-	CAWGAGGGQYF	TGTGCCTGGGGAGCGGGAGGCGGGCAGTATTTT
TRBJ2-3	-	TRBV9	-	CASSVAIADTQYF	TGTGCCAGCAGCGTAGCTATCGCAGATACGCAGTATTTT
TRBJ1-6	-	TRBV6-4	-	CASSQGPNSPLHF	TGTGCCAGCAGTCAGGGCCCTAATTCACCCCTCCACTTT